The following is a T cell receptor (beta chain) sequence with its context. The data belong to a study of CD8+ T cells in alopecia areata. The CDR3 extends over 13 amino acids. Trimming removed 8 bases from V and 5 bases from J; junction bases left unmatched: 8. Looked up from germline, CDR1 is MNHEY and CDR2 is SVGAGI. The treatment is: oral pan-JAK inhibitor, 5-10 mg twice daily. Both peripheral blood and punch biopsies of lesional scalp skin were obtained from patients who had alopecia areata. Extraction of RNA preceded its reverse transcription into cDNA, which served as the sequencing template. The table came from immunoSEQ multiplex PCR; TCRdb's copy has only in-frame clones and leaves some out. The sample shows 150,000 to 200,000 clones, under 80% of them seen only once.

This TCR was recovered from a human donor with alopecia areata. The rearrangement links TRBV6-5 to TRBJ2-5; 7 nucleotides align to TRBD1. The sample here was CD4+ T cells sorted from blood, taken at roughly week 49, from a patient treated with tofacitinib. CDR3 DNA: TGTGCCAGCCGTAGGGGGCGTTGGGAGACCCAGTACTTC. Its translation is CASRRGRWETQYF.